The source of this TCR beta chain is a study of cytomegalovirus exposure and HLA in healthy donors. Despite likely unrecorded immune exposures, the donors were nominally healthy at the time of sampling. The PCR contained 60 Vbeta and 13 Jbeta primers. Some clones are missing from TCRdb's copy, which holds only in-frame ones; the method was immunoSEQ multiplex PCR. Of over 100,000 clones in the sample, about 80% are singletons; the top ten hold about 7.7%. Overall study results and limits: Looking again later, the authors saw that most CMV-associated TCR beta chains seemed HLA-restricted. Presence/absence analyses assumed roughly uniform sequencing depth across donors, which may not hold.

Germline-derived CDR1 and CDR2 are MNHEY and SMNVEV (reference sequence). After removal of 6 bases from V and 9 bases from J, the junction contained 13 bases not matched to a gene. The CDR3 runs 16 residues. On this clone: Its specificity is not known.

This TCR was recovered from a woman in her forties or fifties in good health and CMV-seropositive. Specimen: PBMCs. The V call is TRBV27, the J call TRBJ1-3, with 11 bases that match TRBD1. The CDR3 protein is CASSSRGTGGSSTIYF. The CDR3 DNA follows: TGTGCCAGCAGCTCCCGGGGGACAGGGGGTTCGAGCACCATATATTTT.